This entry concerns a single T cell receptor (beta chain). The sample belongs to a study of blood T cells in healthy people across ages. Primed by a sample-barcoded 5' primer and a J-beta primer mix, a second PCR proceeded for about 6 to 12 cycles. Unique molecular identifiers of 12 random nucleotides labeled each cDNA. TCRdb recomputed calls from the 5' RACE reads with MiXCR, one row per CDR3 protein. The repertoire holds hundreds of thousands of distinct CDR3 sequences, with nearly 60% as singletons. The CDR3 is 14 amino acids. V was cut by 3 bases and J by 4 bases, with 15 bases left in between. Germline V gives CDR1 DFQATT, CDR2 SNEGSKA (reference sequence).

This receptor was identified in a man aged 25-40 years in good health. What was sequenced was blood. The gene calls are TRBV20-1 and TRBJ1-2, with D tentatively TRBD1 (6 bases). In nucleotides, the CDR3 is TGCAGTGCTAGGCCGACAGGACTAAGCTATGGCTACACCTTC. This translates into CSARPTGLSYGYTF.